This record looks at one TCR beta chain sequence and its context. Germline and junction disagree at one end, which may indicate a read error. The CDR3 runs to 13 residues. Germline V CDR1 and CDR2: MNHEY, SVGAGI. Measured with immunoSEQ multiplex PCR; TCRdb has only the in-frame clones, and not every one. The table records tens of thousands of clones, roughly 82% of them present only once. This sample is part of a study of blood T cell repertoires in COVID-19. About the research overall: The cDNA or gDNA used as material had been derived from T cells, B-cell-depleted T cells, or PBMCs.

The source of this sequence is an older woman with acute or convalescent COVID-19. Sequencing was done on a sample of peripheral blood. V usage is TRBV6-5 and J usage is TRBJ2-3; 8 nucleotides align to TRBD1. The chain's CDR3 is CASRGTGTDTQYF. The CDR3 DNA sequence: TGTGCTAGCAGGGGGACAGGTACAGATACGCAGTATTTT.